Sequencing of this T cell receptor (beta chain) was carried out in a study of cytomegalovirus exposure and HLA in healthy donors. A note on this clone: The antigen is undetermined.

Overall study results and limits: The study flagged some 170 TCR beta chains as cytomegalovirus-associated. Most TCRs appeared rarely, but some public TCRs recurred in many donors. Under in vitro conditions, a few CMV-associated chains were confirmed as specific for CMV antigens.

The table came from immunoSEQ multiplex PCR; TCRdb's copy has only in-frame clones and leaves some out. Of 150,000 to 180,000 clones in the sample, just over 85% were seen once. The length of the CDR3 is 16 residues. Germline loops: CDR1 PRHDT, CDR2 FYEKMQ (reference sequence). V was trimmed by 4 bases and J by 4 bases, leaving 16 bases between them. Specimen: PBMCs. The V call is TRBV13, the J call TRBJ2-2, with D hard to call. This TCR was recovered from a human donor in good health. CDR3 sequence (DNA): TGTGCCAGCAGCTCCGGTTCCACGCCCCGCACCGGGGAGCTGTTTTTT. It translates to CASSSGSTPRTGELFF.